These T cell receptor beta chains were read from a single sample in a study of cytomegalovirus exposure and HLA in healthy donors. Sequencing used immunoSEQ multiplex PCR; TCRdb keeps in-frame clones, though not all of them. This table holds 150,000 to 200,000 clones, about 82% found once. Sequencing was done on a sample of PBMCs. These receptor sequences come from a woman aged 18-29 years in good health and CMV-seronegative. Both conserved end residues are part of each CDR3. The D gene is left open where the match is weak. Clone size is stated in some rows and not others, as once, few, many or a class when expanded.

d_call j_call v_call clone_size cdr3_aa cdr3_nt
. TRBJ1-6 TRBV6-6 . CASSNGGVGDSPLHF TGTGCCAGCAGCAATGGCGGGGTGGGGGATTCACCCCTCCACTTT
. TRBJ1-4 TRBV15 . CATSRDYFKEGGEKLFF TGTGCCACCAGCAGAGATTATTTTAAGGAGGGAGGGGAAAAACTGTTTTTT
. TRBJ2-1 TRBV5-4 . CASSLPRTGIYNEQFF TGTGCCAGCAGCTTGCCCAGAACCGGGATCTACAATGAGCAGTTCTTC
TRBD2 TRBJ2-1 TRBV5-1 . CASSLDGREGQLDEQFF TGCGCCAGCAGCTTGGACGGGCGGGAGGGCCAATTGGATGAGCAGTTCTTC
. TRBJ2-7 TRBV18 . CASSPTVTGREQYF TGTGCCAGCTCACCAACCGTTACAGGAAGAGAGCAGTACTTC
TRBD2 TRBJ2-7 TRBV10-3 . CAISELRGTRAYEQYF TGTGCCATCAGTGAATTGCGGGGGACCCGGGCCTACGAGCAGTACTTC
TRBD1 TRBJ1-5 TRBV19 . CASTRDREFNQPQHF TGTGCCAGTACCCGGGACAGGGAGTTCAATCAGCCCCAGCATTTT
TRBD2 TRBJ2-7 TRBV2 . CASSEALRILNGTSGYEQYF TGTGCCAGCAGTGAAGCGCTTCGGATACTCAACGGGACTAGCGGCTACGAGCAGTACTTC
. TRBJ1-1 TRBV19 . CASSIGGGVTEAFF TGTGCCAGTAGTATAGGAGGGGGGGTCACTGAAGCTTTCTTT
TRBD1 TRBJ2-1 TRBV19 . CASSPADRGNEQFF TGTGCCAGTAGTCCCGCGGACAGGGGAAATGAGCAGTTCTTC
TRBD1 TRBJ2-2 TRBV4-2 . CASSQWGMTGNAGELFF TGTGCCAGCAGCCAATGGGGGATGACAGGGAACGCCGGGGAGCTGTTTTTT
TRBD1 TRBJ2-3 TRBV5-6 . CASSLADRGRTDTQYF TGTGCCAGCAGCTTGGCCGACAGGGGGCGCACAGATACGCAGTATTTT
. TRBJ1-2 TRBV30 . CAWGTSASYGYTF TGTGCCTGGGGGACAAGCGCAAGCTATGGCTACACCTTC
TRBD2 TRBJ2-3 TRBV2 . CASSRLAGGPGDTQYF TGTGCCAGCAGTCGACTAGCGGGGGGGCCGGGGGATACGCAGTATTTT
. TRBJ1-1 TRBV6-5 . CASRRGLNTEAFF TGTGCCAGCAGAAGGGGCTTGAACACTGAAGCTTTCTTT
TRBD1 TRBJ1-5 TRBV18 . CASSPRDREFSNQPQHF TGTGCCAGCTCACCACGGGACAGGGAGTTTAGCAATCAGCCCCAGCATTTT
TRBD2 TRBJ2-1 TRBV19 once CASSPLLAGLHNEQFF TGTGCCAGTAGCCCTTTACTAGCGGGTTTGCACAATGAGCAGTTCTTC